Given below is one TCR beta chain in context. The target antigen is unknown. The read ends 3 residues early relative to the CDR3; the germline J gene fills the gap. Prevalent HPV16 infections were excluded; only incident single HPV16 infections included. The sample comes from a study of T cells in women clearing cervical HPV infection. Generated by immunoSEQ multiplex PCR, the TCRdb table keeps only in-frame clones and is missing some. This repertoire includes around 46,000 clones. There are 19 residues in the CDR3. CDR1 and CDR2 from the germline V gene are LNHDA and SQIVND (reference sequence). Losses at the gene ends were 3 bases for V and 5 bases for J; bases not matched to a gene: 11. Whole-study findings and limits: TRBV6-7 abundance was lower in cases than controls (approximately 0.11% versus 0.16%).

V is TRBV19 and J is TRBJ2-1; 15 bases are a match to TRBD2. The TCR was taken from a woman between 18 and 70 years old with a cervical HPV16 infection that either progressed to CIN3+ or cleared (not recorded which). Sequences were obtained from blood buffy coat. CDR3 DNA, as far as it was read: TGTGCCAGTAGTATGGCCCAACCCGGGACTAGCGGGGGGAACAATGAG. Residues: CASSMAQPGTSGGNNE. The entire CDR3 sequence reads CASSMAQPGTSGGNNEQFF.